A single sample gave rise to the 7 T cell receptor beta chains below, sequenced in a study of shared clonotypes between healthy human individuals. Measured with immunoSEQ multiplex PCR; TCRdb has only the in-frame clones, and not every one. Among over a million clones listed, roughly 95% were seen once. Material: naive CD4+ T cells sorted from blood. As to subset: CD45RA+ positively selected. These receptors were obtained from a man aged 25-40 years in good health.

This chain links TRBV18 with TRBJ2-1, with D possibly TRBD2 on 6 matching bases. The V and J ends lost 4 bases and 8 bases respectively, with 18 bases between them. CDR3 length: 15 residues. Per the germline V gene, CDR1 is KGHSH and CDR2 is LQKENI. The CDR3 is CASSRRDSRTDEQFF. For the CDR3, the DNA is TGTGCCAGCTCACGCCGGGACTCGAGGACGGATGAGCAGTTCTTC.

V gene TRBV19 combines with J gene TRBJ2-4; D unresolved. The CDR3 spans 14 residues. Germline loops: CDR1 LNHDA, CDR2 SQIVND (reference sequence). V lost 3 bases to trimming and J lost 4 bases, with 10 bases between them. CDR3 in DNA: TGTGCCAGTAGTATCAGAGGAACAAAAAACATTCAGTACTTC. Its protein product is CASSIRGTKNIQYF. Complete variable domain (other parts from reference TRBV19 and TRBJ2-4): DGGITQSPKYLFRKEGQNVTLSCEQNLNHDAMYWYRQDPGQGLRLIYYSQIVNDFQKGDIAEGYSVSREKKESFPLTVTSAQKNPTAFYLCASSIRGTKNIQYFGAGTRLSVL.

This clone was seen a single time. The genes are TRBV7-9 and TRBJ2-3, with D hard to call. The CDR3 runs 13 residues. CDR1 is SEHNR, CDR2 FQNEAQ, per germline (reference sequence). Trimming cost V 0 bases and J 7 bases, with 8 bases left between them. In nucleotides, the CDR3 is TGTGCCAGCAGCTTAGCCGCTGTAAATACGCAGTATTTT. Protein: CASSLAAVNTQYF.

This chain links TRBV5-6 with TRBJ1-4; D possibly corresponds to TRBD1 (5 bases). Trimming pared 6 bases from V and 2 bases from J, leaving 23 bases between. Germline V gene lookup returns CDR1 SGHDT and CDR2 YYEEEE. The CDR3 runs 18 residues. CDR3 sequence (DNA): TGTGCCAGCAACCACGTTGATTGGGGGAAGGTGACTAATGAAAAACTGTTTTTT. Its translation is CASNHVDWGKVTNEKLFF. The variable domain in full, with the rest retrieved from reference TRBV5-6 and TRBJ1-4, is DAGVTQSPTHLIKTRGQQVTLRCSPKSGHDTVSWYQQALGQGPQFIFQYYEEEERQRGNFPDRFSGHQFPNYSSELNVNALLLGDSALYLCASNHVDWGKVTNEKLFFGSGTQLSVL.

This sequence joins TRBV18 and TRBJ1-1; 7 positions agree with TRBD1. The CDR3 length is 14 residues. V was clipped by 4 bases and J by 2 bases; unmatched bases: 4. Per germline, CDR1 KGHSH and CDR2 LQKENI. Here the CDR3 reads CASSQGAQNTEAFF. The CDR3 bases are TGTGCCAGCTCACAGGGGGCGCAAAACACTGAAGCTTTCTTT.

The chain carries TRBV5-4 and TRBJ1-1; no clear D. The length of the CDR3 is 14 residues. CDR1 SGHNT and CDR2 YYREEE come from the germline V gene (reference sequence). Trimming cost V 0 bases and J 1 base, with 7 bases left between them. In nucleotides, the CDR3 is TGTGCCAGCAGCTTGGAACTAAAGAACACTGAAGCTTTCTTT. It yields the protein CASSLELKNTEAFF.

The chain links TRBV28 to TRBJ1-4, with D possibly TRBD1 on 5 matching bases. Trimming pared 6 bases from V and 6 bases from J, leaving 11 bases between. Germline CDR1 and CDR2: MDHEN and SYDVKM. The CDR3 covers 13 residues. The CDR3 DNA reads as TGTGCCAGCAGGGCAGGGCTGGATGAAAAACTGTTTTTT. Translated, it gives CASRAGLDEKLFF. Full variable domain (remainder filled in from reference TRBV28 and TRBJ1-4): DVKVTQSSRYLVKRTGEKVFLECVQDMDHENMFWYRQDPGLGLRLIYFSYDVKMKEKGDIPEGYSVSREKKERFSLILESASTNQTSMYLCASRAGLDEKLFFGSGTQLSVL.